The rows below give T cell receptor beta chains drawn from one sample of a study of blood T cell repertoires in COVID-19. TCRdb's copy holds only in-frame clones and misses some; the assay was immunoSEQ multiplex PCR. The repertoire holds a few hundred thousand clones, about 88% seen once, with roughly 3.9% in the top ten. The sequenced sample consisted of peripheral blood. The receptors shown here come from a man aged 55-75 years who had recovered from COVID-19. The CDR3 runs from the conserved cysteine through the conserved F or W. The order of the fields is clone size, J gene, V gene, D gene, CDR3 protein, CDR3 DNA. The D gene is left open where the match is weak. Size is omitted from some rows. Given values are once, few, many or a class for expanded clones.

few TRBJ1-1 TRBV12-3/TRBV12-4 TRBD1 CASRQGWGTEAFF TGTGCCAGTAGACAGGGATGGGGGACTGAAGCTTTCTTT
- TRBJ2-5 TRBV19 - CASSIGAGMRETQYF TGTGCCAGTAGTATAGGGGCGGGGATGAGGGAGACCCAGTACTTC
- TRBJ1-2 TRBV6-5 - CASSYSAGIDYGYTF TGTGCCAGCAGTTACTCGGCGGGGATCGACTATGGCTACACCTTC
- TRBJ1-1 TRBV5-1 - CASSLDNRGTEAFF TGCGCCAGCAGCTTAGACAATAGGGGCACTGAAGCTTTCTTT
- TRBJ1-5 TRBV7-3 - CASSLTQNQPQHF TGTGCCAGCAGCCTAACCCAAAATCAGCCCCAGCATTTT
once TRBJ1-1 TRBV7-6 - CASKRTTEAFF TGTGCCAGCAAGCGGACGACTGAAGCTTTCTTT
- TRBJ2-1 TRBV11-2 TRBD1 CASSLIGTGVGPYNEQFF TGTGCCAGCAGCTTAATCGGGACAGGGGTAGGGCCCTACAATGAGCAGTTCTTC
once TRBJ1-2 TRBV2 - CASNPRTTGDGYTF TGTGCCAGCAATCCAAGGACAACTGGGGATGGCTACACCTTC
- TRBJ2-2 TRBV7-2 - CASSPLTGELFF TGTGCCAGCAGCCCACTAACCGGGGAGCTGTTTTTT
- TRBJ1-4 TRBV4-2 TRBD1 CASSPRTGRQLFF TGTGCCAGCAGCCCGCGGACAGGGCGTCAACTGTTTTTT
- TRBJ1-1 TRBV5-5 TRBD1 CASSPGTVKNTEAFF TGTGCCAGCAGCCCCGGGACAGTAAAGAACACTGAAGCTTTCTTT
- TRBJ2-3 TRBV27 - CASSPFGTLSTDTQYF TGTGCCAGCAGTCCCTTCGGGACTCTTAGCACAGATACGCAGTATTTT
- TRBJ1-4 TRBV2 - CASVRGYPRQATDNYPRTNEKLFF TGTGCCAGCGTTAGGGGATATCCCAGACAGGCCACGGACAACTACCCGCGGACAAATGAAAAACTGTTTTTT
- TRBJ2-3 TRBV30 - CAWSVGPGARSTDTQYF TGTGCCTGGAGTGTAGGGCCAGGGGCTAGGAGCACAGATACGCAGTATTTT
once TRBJ2-5 TRBV9 TRBD2 CASSVATSGGQRETQYF TGTGCCAGCAGCGTAGCTACCAGCGGGGGGCAGCGGGAGACCCAGTACTTC
- TRBJ1-3 TRBV5-1 - CASSFKDSNSGNTIYF TGCGCCAGCAGCTTTAAGGACAGTAACTCTGGAAACACCATATATTTT
- TRBJ1-5 TRBV7-2 TRBD1 CASSSRRTGGGHQPQHF TGTGCCAGCAGCTCCAGGCGGACAGGGGGAGGGCATCAGCCCCAGCATTTT
- TRBJ1-5 TRBV5-1 - CASSLVQGTQPQHF TGCGCCAGCAGCTTGGTGCAGGGTACTCAGCCCCAGCATTTT
- TRBJ2-3 TRBV6-4 TRBD2 CASSPSGGADTQYF TGTGCCAGCAGTCCCAGCGGGGGGGCGGATACGCAGTATTTT
- TRBJ2-1 TRBV6-5 - CASSYRGSRLHEQFF TGTGCCAGCAGTTACAGGGGATCTAGGTTGCATGAGCAGTTCTTC
once TRBJ2-1 TRBV19 TRBD2 CAREASGHTSSYNEQFF TGTGCCAGGGAGGCTAGCGGGCACACGAGCTCCTACAATGAGCAGTTCTTC
- TRBJ2-7 TRBV11-2 TRBD2 CASSLVVAGHDYEQYF TGTGCCAGCAGCTTAGTTGTAGCGGGCCACGATTACGAGCAGTACTTC
- TRBJ1-1 TRBV20-1 - CSARLGTEAFF TGCAGTGCCAGGCTTGGGACTGAAGCTTTCTTT
- TRBJ2-1 TRBV11-2 TRBD2 CASSRTSGGAKVYEQFF TGTGCCAGCAGTCGGACTAGCGGGGGGGCCAAGGTCTATGAGCAGTTCTTC
- TRBJ1-6 TRBV19 TRBD1 CASSIAVGTGRNSPLHF TGTGCCAGTAGTATAGCTGTCGGGACAGGGCGGAATTCACCCCTCCACTTT
- TRBJ2-7 TRBV7-9 - CASSLGQVFSYEQYF TGTGCCAGCAGCTTAGGTCAGGTCTTTTCCTACGAGCAGTACTTC
- TRBJ2-5 TRBV6-5 TRBD2 CASSYSLGGALETQYF TGTGCCAGCAGTTACTCCCTCGGGGGGGCTTTAGAGACCCAGTACTTC
- TRBJ1-2 TRBV6-5 - CASSYVRGNPRPGYTF TGTGCCAGCAGTTACGTCAGGGGTAACCCCCGTCCTGGCTACACCTTC
- TRBJ1-4 TRBV5-4 - CASSTDSRQEKLFF TGTGCCAGCAGTACTGACAGCCGTCAGGAAAAACTGTTTTTT
- TRBJ1-1 TRBV9 - CASSPGVNTEAFF TGTGCCAGCAGCCCGGGAGTGAACACTGAAGCTTTCTTT
once TRBJ1-4 TRBV7-2 TRBD1 CASSPLRGTGGEKLFF TGTGCCAGCAGCCCCCTAAGAGGGACAGGAGGTGAAAAACTGTTTTTT
few TRBJ1-2 TRBV11-2 - CASSYNWEWTRNYGYTF TGTGCCAGCAGCTATAACTGGGAGTGGACCCGGAACTATGGCTACACCTTC
- TRBJ2-7 TRBV7-3 - CASSPLDRVPGGIYEQYF TGTGCCAGCAGCCCCCTCGACAGGGTCCCCGGGGGCATCTACGAGCAGTACTTC
- TRBJ1-2 TRBV9 TRBD1 CASSVGQGPSSGYTF TGTGCCAGCAGCGTAGGACAGGGCCCCAGCTCTGGCTACACCTTC
few TRBJ1-2 TRBV25-1 - CASSSQYGYTF TGTGCCAGCAGTTCCCAGTATGGCTACACCTTC
- TRBJ1-3 TRBV10-3 TRBD1 CAISDDRGAGNTIYF TGTGCCATCAGTGACGACAGGGGGGCTGGAAACACCATATATTTT
- TRBJ2-3 TRBV19 - CASSAYTDTQYF TGTGCCAGTAGTGCCTATACAGATACGCAGTATTTT
- TRBJ2-2 TRBV19 TRBD2 CASSIPLAGDGELFF TGTGCCAGTAGTATCCCTCTAGCGGGGGACGGGGAGCTGTTTTTT
- TRBJ1-1 TRBV5-6 - CASSFGQGAEAFF TGTGCCAGCAGCTTCGGGCAGGGTGCTGAAGCTTTCTTT
- TRBJ2-6 TRBV7-6 TRBD2 CASSLRVSGGASGANVLTF TGTGCCAGCAGCTTACGGGTCAGCGGGGGGGCTTCTGGGGCCAACGTCCTGACTTTC
- TRBJ2-3 TRBV13 - CASSLPGTDTQYF TGTGCCAGCAGCTTACCGGGAACAGATACGCAGTATTTT
- TRBJ1-2 TRBV11-2 TRBD1 CASSLDRDRGYGYTF TGTGCCAGCAGCTTAGATCGGGACAGGGGATATGGCTACACCTTC
- TRBJ2-1 TRBV4-2 - CASSQGGGPPRNEQFF TGTGCCAGCAGCCAAGGGGGGGGGCCCCCAAGGAATGAGCAGTTCTTC
- TRBJ1-2 TRBV6-5 - CASSYVGSTGYTF TGTGCCAGCAGTTACGTGGGCAGCACTGGCTACACCTTC
- TRBJ1-2 TRBV9 TRBD1 CASSLSRDRVSVKGYTF TGTGCCAGCAGCTTATCCCGGGACAGGGTATCCGTAAAAGGCTACACCTTC
few TRBJ2-4 TRBV3-1/TRBV3-2 - CASSDRTVLAKNIQYF TGTGCCAGCAGCGACAGGACAGTTTTAGCCAAAAACATTCAGTACTTC
- TRBJ2-2 TRBV7-8 - CASSLALGPVGELFF TGTGCCAGCAGCTTAGCGCTGGGGCCGGTCGGGGAGCTGTTTTTT
- TRBJ2-1 TRBV3-1/TRBV3-2 TRBD2 CASSLISGTSRANEQFF TGTGCCAGCAGCCTAATTTCCGGGACTAGCAGGGCAAATGAGCAGTTCTTC
- TRBJ2-5 TRBV25-1 TRBD1 CASQTQGAGRETQYF TGTGCCAGTCAGACCCAGGGGGCTGGTAGAGAGACCCAGTACTTC
few TRBJ1-2 TRBV6-6 - CASQTGGANYGYTF TGTGCCAGCCAGACGGGGGGGGCGAACTATGGCTACACCTTC
- TRBJ2-7 TRBV5-4 - CASSNREGSHEQYF TGTGCCAGCAGCAATCGTGAGGGCAGCCACGAGCAGTACTTC
- TRBJ2-2 TRBV6-5 - CASSYSAGELFF TGTGCCAGCAGTTACTCCGCCGGGGAGCTGTTTTTT
- TRBJ1-6 TRBV6-5 TRBD1 CASRPATGGDSPLHF TGTGCCAGCAGACCCGCGACAGGGGGGGATTCACCCCTCCACTTT
- TRBJ1-2 TRBV5-1 - CASSFGSAGYGYTF TGCGCCAGCAGCTTCGGGTCTGCTGGATATGGCTACACCTTC
- TRBJ2-1 TRBV18 - CASSRNRDNEQFF TGTGCCAGCTCTCGAAACAGGGACAATGAGCAGTTCTTC
- TRBJ2-7 TRBV6-5 - CASITGATYEQYF TGTGCCAGCATCACAGGTGCAACCTACGAGCAGTACTTC
once TRBJ2-2 TRBV19 - CASSIRHSLRTGELFF TGTGCCAGTAGTATTCGGCACTCGCTGAGGACCGGGGAGCTGTTTTTT
- TRBJ2-1 TRBV6-2/TRBV6-3 - CASSLGVRDYNEQFF TGTGCCAGCAGCCTCGGTGTCAGGGATTACAATGAGCAGTTCTTC
- TRBJ1-5 TRBV19 - CASSIRDSNQPQHF TGTGCCAGTAGTATCCGGGATAGCAATCAGCCCCAGCATTTT